This paragraph reports one T cell receptor beta chain. Under the authors' procedure: Estimates of nucleated cell counts were drawn from the amplification of reference gene primers. Profiled with immunoSEQ multiplex PCR; TCRdb holds only in-frame clones, not every one. D and trimming were read from the DNA, whereas the V and J calls and clone size are those reported in that table. The sample lists about 210,000 clones; 75% to 85% were seen once. The source of the sample is a study of blood T cell repertoires in COVID-19. Background on the study: Some COVID-19 samples were acute and others convalescent; all came from the United States, Italy and Spain. PBMCs, B-cell-depleted T cells, or T cells were the source of the cDNA or gDNA that made up the material.

This CDR3 is built from 15 residues. V was trimmed by 2 bases and J by 1 base, leaving 11 bases between them. Germline lookup yields CDR1 SGHAT and CDR2 FQNNGV. V and J are TRBV11-2 and TRBJ1-1; the D gene is possibly TRBD1 (5 bases). This receptor was identified in a human donor in a cohort sampled during active COVID-19. The sequencing input was peripheral blood. The CDR3, as DNA: TGTGCCAGCAGCTTATGGGGCGTGAGGAACACTGAAGCTTTCTTT. Protein product: CASSLWGVRNTEAFF. The complete variable domain, with remaining parts taken from reference TRBV11-2 and TRBJ1-1, reads EAGVAQSPRYKIIEKRQSVAFWCNPISGHATLYWYQQILGQGPKLLIQFQNNGVVDDSQLPKDRFSAERLKGVDSTLKIQPAKLEDSAVYLCASSLWGVRNTEAFFGQGTRLTVV.